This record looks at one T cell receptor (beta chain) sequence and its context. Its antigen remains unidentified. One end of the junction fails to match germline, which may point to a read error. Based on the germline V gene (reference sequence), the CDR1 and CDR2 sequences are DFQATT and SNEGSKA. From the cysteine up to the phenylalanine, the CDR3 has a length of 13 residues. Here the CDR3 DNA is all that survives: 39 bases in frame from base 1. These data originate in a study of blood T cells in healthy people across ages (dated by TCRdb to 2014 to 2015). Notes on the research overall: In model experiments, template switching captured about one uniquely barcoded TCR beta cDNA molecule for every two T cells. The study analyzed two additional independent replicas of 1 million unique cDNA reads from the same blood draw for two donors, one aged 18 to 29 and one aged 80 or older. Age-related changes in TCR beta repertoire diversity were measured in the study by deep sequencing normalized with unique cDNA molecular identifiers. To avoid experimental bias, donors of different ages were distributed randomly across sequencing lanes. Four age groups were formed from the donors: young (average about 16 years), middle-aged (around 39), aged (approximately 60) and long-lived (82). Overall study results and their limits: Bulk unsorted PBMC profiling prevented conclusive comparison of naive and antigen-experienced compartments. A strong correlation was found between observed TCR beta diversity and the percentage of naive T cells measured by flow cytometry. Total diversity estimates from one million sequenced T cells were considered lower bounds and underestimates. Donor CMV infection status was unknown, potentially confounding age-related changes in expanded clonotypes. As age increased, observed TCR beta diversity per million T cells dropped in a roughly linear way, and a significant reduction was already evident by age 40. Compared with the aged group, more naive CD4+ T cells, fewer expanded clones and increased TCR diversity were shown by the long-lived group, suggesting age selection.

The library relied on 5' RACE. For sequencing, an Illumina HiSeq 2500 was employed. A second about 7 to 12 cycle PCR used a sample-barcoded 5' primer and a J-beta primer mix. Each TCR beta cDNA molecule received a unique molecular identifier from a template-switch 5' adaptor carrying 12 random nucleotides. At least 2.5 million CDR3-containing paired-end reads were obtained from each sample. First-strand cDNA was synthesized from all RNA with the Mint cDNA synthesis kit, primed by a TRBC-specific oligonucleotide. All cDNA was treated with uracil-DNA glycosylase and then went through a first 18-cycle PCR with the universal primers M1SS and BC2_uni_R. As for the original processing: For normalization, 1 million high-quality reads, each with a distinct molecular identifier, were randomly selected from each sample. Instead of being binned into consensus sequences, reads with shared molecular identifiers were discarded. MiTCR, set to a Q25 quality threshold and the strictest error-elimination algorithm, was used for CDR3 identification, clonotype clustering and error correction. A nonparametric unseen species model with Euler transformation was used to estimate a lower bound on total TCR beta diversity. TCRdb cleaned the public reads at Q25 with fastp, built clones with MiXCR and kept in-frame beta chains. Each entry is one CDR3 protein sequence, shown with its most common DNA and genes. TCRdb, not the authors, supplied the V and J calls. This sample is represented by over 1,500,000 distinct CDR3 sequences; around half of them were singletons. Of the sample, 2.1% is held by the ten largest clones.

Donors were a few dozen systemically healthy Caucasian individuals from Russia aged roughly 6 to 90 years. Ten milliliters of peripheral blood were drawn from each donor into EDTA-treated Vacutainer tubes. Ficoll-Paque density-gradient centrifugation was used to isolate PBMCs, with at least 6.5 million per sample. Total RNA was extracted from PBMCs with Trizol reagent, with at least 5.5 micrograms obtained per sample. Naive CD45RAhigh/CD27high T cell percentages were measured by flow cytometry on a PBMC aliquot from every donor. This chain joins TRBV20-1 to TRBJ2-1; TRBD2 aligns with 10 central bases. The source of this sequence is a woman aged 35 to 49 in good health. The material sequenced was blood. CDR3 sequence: CSGLTSGNKEQFF. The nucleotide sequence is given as TGCAGTGGATTAACTAGCGGGAACAAGGAGCAGTTCTTC.